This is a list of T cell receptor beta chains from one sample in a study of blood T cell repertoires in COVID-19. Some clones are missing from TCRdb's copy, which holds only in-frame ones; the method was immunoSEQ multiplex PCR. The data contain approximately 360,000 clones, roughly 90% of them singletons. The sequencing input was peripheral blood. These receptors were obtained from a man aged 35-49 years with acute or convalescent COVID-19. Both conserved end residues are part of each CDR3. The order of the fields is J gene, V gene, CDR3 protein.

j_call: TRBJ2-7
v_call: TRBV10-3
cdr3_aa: CATKGDSYEQYF

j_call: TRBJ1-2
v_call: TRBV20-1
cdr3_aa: CSARERYGYTF

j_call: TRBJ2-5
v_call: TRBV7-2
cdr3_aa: CASSLAGGGAGETQYF

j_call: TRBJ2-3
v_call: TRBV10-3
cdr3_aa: CAIRGLLAGGRDTQYF

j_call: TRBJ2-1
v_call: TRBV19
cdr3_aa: CASGHLENEQFF

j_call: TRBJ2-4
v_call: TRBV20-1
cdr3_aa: CSASWGGPGGNIQYF

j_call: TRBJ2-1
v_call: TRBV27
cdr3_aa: CASSLFQNNEQFF

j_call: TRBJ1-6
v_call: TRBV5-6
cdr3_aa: CASSLTVNSPLHF

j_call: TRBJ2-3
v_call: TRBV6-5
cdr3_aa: CASSYSTRDTQYF

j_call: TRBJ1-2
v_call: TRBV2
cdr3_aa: CASRQGTYGYTF

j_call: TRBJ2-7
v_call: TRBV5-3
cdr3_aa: CARSLCSDREVHEQYF

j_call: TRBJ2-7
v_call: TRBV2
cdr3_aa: CASLGTDGKYEQYF

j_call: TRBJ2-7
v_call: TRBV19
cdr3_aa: CASSRDGRAFEQYF

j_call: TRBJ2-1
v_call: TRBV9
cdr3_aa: CASSLGLAGVEEQFF

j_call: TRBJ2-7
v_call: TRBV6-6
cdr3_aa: CASSPLYEQYF

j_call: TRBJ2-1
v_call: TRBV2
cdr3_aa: CASRRGLADYNEQFF

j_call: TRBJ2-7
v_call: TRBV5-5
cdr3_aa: CASSLRGQGVTYEQYF

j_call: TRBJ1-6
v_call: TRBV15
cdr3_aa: CATSRVLRSPLHF

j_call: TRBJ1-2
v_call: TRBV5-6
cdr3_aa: CASSPGTGRGGYTF

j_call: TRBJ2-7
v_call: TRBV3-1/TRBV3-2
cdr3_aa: CASSQRGQGVYEQYF

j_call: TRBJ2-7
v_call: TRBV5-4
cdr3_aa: CASSLGLAGGAGYEQYF

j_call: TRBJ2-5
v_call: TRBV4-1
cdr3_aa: CASSQKETQYF

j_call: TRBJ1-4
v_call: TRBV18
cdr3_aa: CASHQGTGDEKLFF

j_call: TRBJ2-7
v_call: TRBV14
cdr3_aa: CASSLGQGPTYEQYF

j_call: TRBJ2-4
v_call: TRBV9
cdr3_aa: CASSPRGGRENIQYF

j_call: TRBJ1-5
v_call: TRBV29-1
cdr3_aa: CSAAIDRGNQPQHF

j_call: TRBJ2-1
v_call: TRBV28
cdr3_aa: CASIPVIAGSSNEQFF

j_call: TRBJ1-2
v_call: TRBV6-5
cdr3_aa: CASSMGRGNYGYTF

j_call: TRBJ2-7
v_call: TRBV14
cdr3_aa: CASSQGPGWYEQYF